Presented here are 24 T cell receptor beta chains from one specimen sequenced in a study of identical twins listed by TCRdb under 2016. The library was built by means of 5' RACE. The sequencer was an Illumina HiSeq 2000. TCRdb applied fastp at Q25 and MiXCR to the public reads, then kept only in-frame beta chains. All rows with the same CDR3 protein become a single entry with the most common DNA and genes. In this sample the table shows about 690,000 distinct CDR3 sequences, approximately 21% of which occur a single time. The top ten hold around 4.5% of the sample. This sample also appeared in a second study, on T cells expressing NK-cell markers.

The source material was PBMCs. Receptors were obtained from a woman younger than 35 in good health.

Here the CDR3 reads CSAFTGKSGNSPLHF. CDR3 coding DNA: TGCAGTGCTTTCACAGGGAAGTCGGGTAATTCACCCCTCCACTTT. The V gene is TRBV20-1, the J gene TRBJ1-6, with D maybe TRBD1 (6 bases). Germline V gene sequence: CDR1 DFQATT, CDR2 SNEGSKA (reference sequence). The length of the CDR3 is 15 residues. Trimming removed 5 bases from V and 6 bases from J, with 17 bases in between.

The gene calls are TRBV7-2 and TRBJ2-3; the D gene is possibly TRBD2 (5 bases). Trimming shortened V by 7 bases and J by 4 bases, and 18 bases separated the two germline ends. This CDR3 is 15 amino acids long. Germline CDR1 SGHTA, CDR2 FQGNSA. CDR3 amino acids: CASNQQLMRADTQYF. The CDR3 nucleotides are TGTGCCAGCAACCAACAGCTCATGAGGGCAGATACGCAGTATTTT.

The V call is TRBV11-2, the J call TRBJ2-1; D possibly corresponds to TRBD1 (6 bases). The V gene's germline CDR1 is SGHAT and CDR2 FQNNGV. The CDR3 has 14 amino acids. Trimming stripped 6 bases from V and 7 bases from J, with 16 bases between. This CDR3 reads CASSPFGGSNEQFF. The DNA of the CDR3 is TGTGCCAGCAGTCCATTTGGGGGCTCGAATGAGCAGTTCTTC.

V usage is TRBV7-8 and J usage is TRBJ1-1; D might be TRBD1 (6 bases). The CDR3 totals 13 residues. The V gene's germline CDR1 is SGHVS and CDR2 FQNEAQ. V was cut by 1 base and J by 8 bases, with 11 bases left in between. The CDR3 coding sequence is TGTGCCAGCAGCTTAGAAGGACAGCCAGAAGCTTTCTTT. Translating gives CASSLEGQPEAFF.

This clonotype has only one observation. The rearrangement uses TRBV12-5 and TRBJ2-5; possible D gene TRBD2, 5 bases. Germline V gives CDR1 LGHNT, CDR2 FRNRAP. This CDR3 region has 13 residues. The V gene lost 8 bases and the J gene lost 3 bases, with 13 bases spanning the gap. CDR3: CASRRLPKETQYF. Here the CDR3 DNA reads TGTGCTAGTCGGAGGCTTCCAAAAGAGACCCAGTACTTC.

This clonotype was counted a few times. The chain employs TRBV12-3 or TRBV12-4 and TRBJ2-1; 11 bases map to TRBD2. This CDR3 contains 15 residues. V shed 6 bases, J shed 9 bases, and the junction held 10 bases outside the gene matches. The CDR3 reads CASSPTSGNAIEQFF. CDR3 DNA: TGTGCCAGCAGCCCGACTAGCGGGAACGCAATTGAGCAGTTCTTC.

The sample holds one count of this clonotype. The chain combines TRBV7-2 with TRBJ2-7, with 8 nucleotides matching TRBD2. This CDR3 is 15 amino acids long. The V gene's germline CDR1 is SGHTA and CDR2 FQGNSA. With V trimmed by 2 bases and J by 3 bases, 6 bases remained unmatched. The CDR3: CASSLMTSDHYEQYF. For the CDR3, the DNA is TGTGCCAGCAGCTTAATGACTAGCGACCACTACGAGCAGTACTTC.

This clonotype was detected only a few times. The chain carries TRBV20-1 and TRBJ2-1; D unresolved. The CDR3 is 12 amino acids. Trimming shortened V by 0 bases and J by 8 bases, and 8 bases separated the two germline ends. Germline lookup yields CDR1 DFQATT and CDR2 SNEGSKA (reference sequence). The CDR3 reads CSARDGRDEQFF. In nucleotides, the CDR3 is TGCAGTGCTAGAGACGGCCGTGATGAGCAGTTCTTC.

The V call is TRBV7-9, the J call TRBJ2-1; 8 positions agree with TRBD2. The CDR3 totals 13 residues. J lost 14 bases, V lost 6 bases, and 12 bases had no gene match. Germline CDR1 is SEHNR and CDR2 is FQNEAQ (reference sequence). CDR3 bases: TGTGCCAGCAGTCACCGGGATGCGGGAGGCGAGTTCTTC. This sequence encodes CASSHRDAGGEFF.

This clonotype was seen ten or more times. CDR3 coding DNA: TGTGCCAGCGGCTACCCAACCGTAACCTACGAGCAGTACTTC. Its protein product is CASGYPTVTYEQYF. The V gene is TRBV6-5, the J gene TRBJ2-7; unclear D gene. Germline CDR1 and CDR2: MNHEY and SVGAGI. Trimming removed 8 bases from V and 2 bases from J, with 16 bases in between. This CDR3 is 14 amino acids long.

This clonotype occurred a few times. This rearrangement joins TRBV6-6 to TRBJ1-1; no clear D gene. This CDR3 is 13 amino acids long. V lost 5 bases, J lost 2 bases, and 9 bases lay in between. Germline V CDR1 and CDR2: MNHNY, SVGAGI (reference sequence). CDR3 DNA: TGTGCCAGCAGTCCTACACCTAACACTGAAGCTTTCTTT. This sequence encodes CASSPTPNTEAFF.

This CDR3 is CASSNKTVLRWTRLETQYF. Here the CDR3 DNA reads TGTGCCAGCAGCAATAAGACAGTTCTCCGTTGGACTCGCTTAGAGACCCAGTACTTC. This rearrangement joins TRBV4-2 to TRBJ2-5; D possibly matches TRBD1 or TRBD2 (5 bases each). The germline CDR1 and CDR2 sequences are LGHNA and YNFKEQ. Trimming took 5 bases from V and 4 from J, leaving 29 bases between them. The CDR3 runs 19 residues.

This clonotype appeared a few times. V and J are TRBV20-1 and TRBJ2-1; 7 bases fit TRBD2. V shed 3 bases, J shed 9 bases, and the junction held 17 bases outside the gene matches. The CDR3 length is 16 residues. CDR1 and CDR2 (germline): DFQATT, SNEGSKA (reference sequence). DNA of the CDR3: TGCAGTGCTAGTGGTTTTGGGCTAGCGGAAATAGGTGAGCAGTTCTTC. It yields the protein CSASGFGLAEIGEQFF.

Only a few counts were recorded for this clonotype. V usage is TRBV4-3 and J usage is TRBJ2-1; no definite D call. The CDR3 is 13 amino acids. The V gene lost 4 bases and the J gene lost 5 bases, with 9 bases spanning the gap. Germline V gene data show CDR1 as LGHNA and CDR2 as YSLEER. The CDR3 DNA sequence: TGCGCCAGCAGCCGATGGGTTGACAATGAGCAGTTCTTC. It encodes CASSRWVDNEQFF.

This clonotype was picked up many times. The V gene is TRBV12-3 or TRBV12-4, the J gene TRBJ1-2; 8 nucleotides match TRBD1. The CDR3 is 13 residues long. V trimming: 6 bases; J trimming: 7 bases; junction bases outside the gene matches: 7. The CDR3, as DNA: TGTGCCAGCAGGCTTCGGGACAGGTCTGGCTACACCTTC. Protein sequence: CASRLRDRSGYTF.

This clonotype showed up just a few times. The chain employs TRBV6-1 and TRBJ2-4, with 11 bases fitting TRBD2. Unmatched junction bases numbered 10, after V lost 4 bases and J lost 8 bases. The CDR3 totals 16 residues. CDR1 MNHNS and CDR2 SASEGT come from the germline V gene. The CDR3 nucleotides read TGTGCCAGCAGTGCCCCTCTAGCGGGGGGCCGGGACATTCAGTACTTC. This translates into CASSAPLAGGRDIQYF.

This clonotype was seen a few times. The CDR3 spells CASSLVGGPTISYEQYF. DNA for the CDR3: TGTGCCAGCAGCTTGGTGGGAGGCCCCACTATCTCCTACGAGCAGTACTTC. The chain links TRBV7-2 to TRBJ2-7, with D tentatively TRBD2 (6 bases). Trimming removed 3 bases from V and 0 bases from J, with 18 bases in between. This CDR3 is built from 17 residues. From germline, CDR1 is SGHTA and CDR2 FQGNSA.

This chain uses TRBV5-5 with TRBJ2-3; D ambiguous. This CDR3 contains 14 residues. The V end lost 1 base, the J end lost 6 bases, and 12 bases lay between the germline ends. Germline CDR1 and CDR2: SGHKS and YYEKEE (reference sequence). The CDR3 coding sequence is TGTGCCAGCAGCTTGAGGCCGAGACCGGATACGCAGTATTTT. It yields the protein CASSLRPRPDTQYF.

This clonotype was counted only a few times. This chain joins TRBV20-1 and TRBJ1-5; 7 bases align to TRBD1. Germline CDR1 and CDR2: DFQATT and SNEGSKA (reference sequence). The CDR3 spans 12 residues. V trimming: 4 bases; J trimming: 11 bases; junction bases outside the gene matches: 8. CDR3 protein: CSATKNDRAQHF. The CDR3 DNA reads TGCAGTGCTACCAAAAACGACAGGGCCCAGCATTTT.

CDR3: CASKTGVTGNTIYF. The CDR3 DNA is TGTGCCAGTAAGACAGGGGTGACTGGAAACACCATATATTTT. The V call is TRBV10-3, the J call TRBJ1-3; TRBD1 matches 8 bases. The germline V gene encodes CDR1 ENHRY and CDR2 SYGVKD. V dropped 10 bases and J dropped 2; count of bases not matched to a gene: 7. This CDR3 has 14 amino acids.

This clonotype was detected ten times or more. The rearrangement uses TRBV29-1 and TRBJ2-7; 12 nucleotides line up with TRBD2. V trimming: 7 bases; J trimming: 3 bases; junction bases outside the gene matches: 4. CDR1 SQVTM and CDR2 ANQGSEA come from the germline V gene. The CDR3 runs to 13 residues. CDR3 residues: CSARTSGDYEQYF. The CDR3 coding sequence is TGCAGCGCACGGACTAGCGGGGACTACGAGCAGTACTTC.

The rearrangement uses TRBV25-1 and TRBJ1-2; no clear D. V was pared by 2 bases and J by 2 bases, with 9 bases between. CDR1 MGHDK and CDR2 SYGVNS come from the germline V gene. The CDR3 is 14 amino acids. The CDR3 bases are TGTGCCAGCAGTGAAATCAACAGAAACTATGGCTACACCTTC. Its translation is CASSEINRNYGYTF.

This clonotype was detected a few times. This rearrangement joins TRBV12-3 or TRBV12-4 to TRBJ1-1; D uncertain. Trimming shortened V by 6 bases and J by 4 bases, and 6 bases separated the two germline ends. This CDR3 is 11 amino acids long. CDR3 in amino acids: CASSPTTEAFF. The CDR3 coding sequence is TGTGCCAGCAGCCCAACCACTGAAGCTTTCTTT.

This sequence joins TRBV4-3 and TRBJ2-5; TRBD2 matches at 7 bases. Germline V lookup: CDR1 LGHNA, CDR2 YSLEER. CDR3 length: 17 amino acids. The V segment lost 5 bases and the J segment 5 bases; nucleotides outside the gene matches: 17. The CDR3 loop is CASSYQLEASGVETQYF. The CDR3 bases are TGCGCCAGCAGCTACCAGCTGGAGGCTAGCGGTGTCGAGACCCAGTACTTC.